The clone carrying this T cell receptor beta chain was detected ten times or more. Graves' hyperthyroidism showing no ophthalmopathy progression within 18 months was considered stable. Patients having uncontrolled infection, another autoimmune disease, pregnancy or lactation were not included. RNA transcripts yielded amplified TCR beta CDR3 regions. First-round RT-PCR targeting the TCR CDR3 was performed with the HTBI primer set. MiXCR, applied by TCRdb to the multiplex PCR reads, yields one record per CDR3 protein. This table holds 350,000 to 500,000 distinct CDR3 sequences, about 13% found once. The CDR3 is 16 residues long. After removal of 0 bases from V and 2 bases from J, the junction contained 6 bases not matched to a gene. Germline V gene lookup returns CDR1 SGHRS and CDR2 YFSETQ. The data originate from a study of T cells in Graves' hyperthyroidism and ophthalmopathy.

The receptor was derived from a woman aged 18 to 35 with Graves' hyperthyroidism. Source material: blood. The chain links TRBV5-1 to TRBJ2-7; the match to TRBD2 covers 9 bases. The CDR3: CASSLVASGDTYEQYF. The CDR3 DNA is TGCGCCAGCAGCTTGGTGGCTAGCGGGGACACCTACGAGCAGTACTTC.